The 31 T cell receptor beta chains reported below all come from one sample, sequenced in a study of blood T cell repertoires in COVID-19. Assay: immunoSEQ multiplex PCR; the TCRdb copy retains only in-frame clones and omits some. This sample has about 230,000 clones, with approximately 87% found just once. Sequencing was done on a sample of peripheral blood. These TCRs come from a woman aged 70-85 years with active or convalescent COVID-19.

This chain links TRBV11-2 with TRBJ1-6; the match to TRBD1 covers 10 bases. This CDR3 contains 15 residues. The V gene's germline CDR1 is SGHAT and CDR2 FQNNGV. The trim removed 6 bases at V and 10 bases at J, leaving 9 bases unmatched. This CDR3 is CASRPTGGENSPLHF. For the CDR3, the DNA is TGTGCCAGCAGACCGACAGGGGGCGAAAACTCACCCCTCCACTTT.

The rearrangement links TRBV5-1 to TRBJ2-7; 9 positions agree with TRBD1. J was trimmed by 9 bases and V by 3 bases; bases with no gene match: 4. This CDR3 has 12 residues. Germline V gives CDR1 SGHRS, CDR2 YFSETQ. In DNA form, the CDR3 reads TGCGCCAGCAGCTGGGGACAGGGATGGCAGTACTTC. Protein product: CASSWGQGWQYF. The full variable domain, in which reference TRBV5-1 and TRBJ2-7 provide the parts outside the CDR3, is KAGVTQTPRYLIKTRGQQVTLSCSPISGHRSVSWYQQTPGQGLQFLFEYFSETQRNKGNFPGRFSGRQFSNSRSEMNVSTLELGDSALYLCASSWGQGWQYFGPGTRLTVT.

In this sample, this clone turned up a few times. The J gene is TRBJ1-1, the V gene TRBV19; TRBD1 matches 8 bases. V was pared by 0 bases and J by 8 bases, with 8 bases of the junction left unmatched. This CDR3 comprises 15 residues. Germline-derived CDR1 and CDR2 are LNHDA and SQIVND (reference sequence). Here the CDR3 reads CASSIDPGQAMEAFF. The CDR3 nucleotides are TGTGCCAGTAGTATAGACCCGGGACAGGCCATGGAAGCTTTCTTT.

The chain combines TRBV5-1 with TRBJ1-6, with 9 bases that match TRBD1. The CDR3 length is 20 residues. Germline V CDR1 and CDR2: SGHRS, YFSETQ. Trimming at V came to 2 bases and at J to 7 bases, leaving 19 bases not matched to a gene. The CDR3 bases are TGCGCCAGCAGCTTAAGGGGGGGGACAGGGTGCCCAGCGGGGAATTCACCCCTCCACTTT. Residues: CASSLRGGTGCPAGNSPLHF.

The chain couples TRBV28 to TRBJ1-5; 7 bases are shared with TRBD1. V was pared by 8 bases and J by 5 bases, with 6 bases of the junction left unmatched. This CDR3 has 13 residues. CDR1 is MDHEN and CDR2 is SYDVKM in the germline V gene. The CDR3 DNA reads TGTGCCAGCCTGGACAGGCGGGATCAGCCCCAGCATTTT. Translating it yields CASLDRRDQPQHF.

This clone was picked up one time. The V gene is TRBV6-6, the J gene TRBJ1-2; 10 bases map to TRBD1. There are 15 residues in the CDR3. V shed 4 bases, J shed 7 bases, and the junction held 9 bases outside the gene matches. Germline CDR1 is MNHNY and CDR2 is SVGAGI (reference sequence). The CDR3 spells CASSWRQGATGGYTF. The CDR3 DNA sequence: TGTGCCAGCAGTTGGCGACAGGGGGCGACGGGTGGCTACACCTTC.

The rearrangement links TRBV24-1 to TRBJ2-3; D remains ambiguous. This CDR3 has 15 residues. Germline assignment: CDR1 KGHDR and CDR2 SFDVKD. V lost 7 bases and J 1 base, leaving 14 bases between the germline ends. In DNA form, the CDR3 reads TGTGCCACCAGCCCCGGCGGCACTGGCACAGATACGCAGTATTTT. It codes for CATSPGGTGTDTQYF.

This clone was counted between two and nine times. The rearrangement joins TRBV6-5 to TRBJ2-7, with D maybe TRBD2 (6 bases). The V gene's germline CDR1 is MNHEY and CDR2 SVGAGI. With 5 bases removed from V and 2 bases from J, the gap between germline ends came to 13 bases. The CDR3 contains 14 residues. The CDR3 loop is CASSTASAAYEQYF. CDR3 nucleotide sequence: TGTGCCAGCAGTACAGCTAGCGCTGCCTACGAGCAGTACTTC.

V gene TRBV6-5 combines with J gene TRBJ2-5; possible D gene TRBD1, 5 bases. This CDR3 has 15 amino acids. Deletions cut 6 bases from V and 1 base from J, with 15 bases between. The germline gives CDR1 MNHEY, CDR2 SVGAGI. CDR3 nucleotides: TGTGCCAGCAGGGGCCAGACAGAACTCCAAGAGACCCAGTACTTC. Translating it yields CASRGQTELQETQYF.

This clone has only one observation. V gene TRBV10-3 combines with J gene TRBJ2-7, with 7 bases fitting TRBD2. Germline assignment: CDR1 ENHRY and CDR2 SYGVKD. The J segment lost 3 bases and the V segment lost 2 bases, leaving 4 bases of the junction unmatched. The CDR3 contains 14 residues. The CDR3 DNA sequence: TGTGCCATCAGTGAGGGGGCTAGCGGCTACGAGCAGTACTTC. It is translated as CAISEGASGYEQYF.

The chain employs TRBV10-1 and TRBJ2-4; 12 positions match TRBD2. The CDR3 covers 17 residues. The J segment lost 2 bases and the V segment lost 4 bases, leaving 6 bases of the junction unmatched. Germline CDR1 and CDR2: WNHNN and SYGVQD (reference sequence). The CDR3 coding sequence is TGCGCCAGCAGTGCATCTAGCGGGAGGGGGACCAAAAACATTCAGTACTTC. Protein: CASSASSGRGTKNIQYF.

In this sample, this clone turned up once. The V call is TRBV5-6, the J call TRBJ2-7; D unclear. Germline lookup yields CDR1 SGHDT and CDR2 YYEEEE. The CDR3 has 12 amino acids. Between the trimmed V and J ends, which lost 4 bases and 3 bases, there was a span of 8 bases. The CDR3 DNA follows: TGTGCCAGCAGCACCTTGCGCTACGAGCAGTACTTC. It codes for CASSTLRYEQYF.

The chain links TRBV7-2 to TRBJ1-5; TRBD1 might be the D (6 bases). This CDR3 comprises 15 residues. V lost 5 bases and J lost 4, with 15 bases in between. The germline V gene encodes CDR1 SGHTA and CDR2 FQGNSA. The CDR3 nucleotides are TGTGCCAGCAGCCTCCTCGGACAGTCTAATCAGCCCCAGCATTTT. Translated: CASSLLGQSNQPQHF. Supplemented by reference TRBV7-2 and TRBJ1-5, the full variable domain reads GAGVSQSPSNKVTEKGKDVELRCDPISGHTALYWYRQSLGQGLEFLIYFQGNSAPDKSGLPSDRFSAERTGGSVSTLTIQRTQQEDSAVYLCASSLLGQSNQPQHFGDGTRLSIL.

The chain links TRBV10-1 to TRBJ2-5; D remains unclear. CDR1 and CDR2 from the germline V gene are WNHNN and SYGVQD (reference sequence). The germline V and J ends were trimmed by 3 bases and 5 bases, with 13 bases remaining between them. The CDR3 runs 14 residues. For the CDR3, the DNA is TGCGCCAGCAGTGACGGTCAAAATCCGGAGACCCAGTACTTC. Its translation: CASSDGQNPETQYF.

The chain combines TRBV7-9 with TRBJ1-4, with TRBD1 identical over 9 bases. CDR3 size: 15 residues. Trimming at V came to 5 bases and at J to 2 bases, leaving 3 bases not matched to a gene. In germline, CDR1 is SEHNR, CDR2 FQNEAQ (reference sequence). The CDR3 here is CASSAGTGTNEKLFF. The CDR3 DNA is TGTGCCAGCAGCGCGGGGACAGGGACTAATGAAAAACTGTTTTTT.

The V and J genes are TRBV6-5 and TRBJ1-2; tentatively, D is TRBD1 (6 bases). Germline loops: CDR1 MNHEY, CDR2 SVGAGI. Trimming took 7 bases from V and 4 from J, leaving 19 bases between them. The CDR3 runs to 15 residues. The CDR3 bases are TGTGCCAGCACCCCCCTGGCAGGGGACCTCTATGGCTACACCTTC. Protein product: CASTPLAGDLYGYTF.

This clone was seen once. J is TRBJ1-1 and V is TRBV2; 7 bases map to TRBD1. Germline loops: CDR1 SNHLY, CDR2 FYNNEI. Trimming removed 6 bases from V and 6 bases from J; junction bases left unmatched: 7. This CDR3 comprises 13 residues. CDR3 in DNA: TGTGCCAGCAGCCCCGACAGGGAGGCTGAAGCTTTCTTT. Residues: CASSPDREAEAFF.

V and J are TRBV18 and TRBJ2-1; D remains ambiguous. This CDR3 has 16 residues. V was shortened by 1 base and J by 0 bases, with 10 bases between the two germline ends. Germline CDR1 KGHSH, CDR2 LQKENI. The CDR3 DNA reads as TGTGCCAGCTCACCACGCGAAATCTTCTCCTACAATGAGCAGTTCTTC. It specifies CASSPREIFSYNEQFF.

The chain couples TRBV7-9 to TRBJ1-1; D not certain. The germline CDR1 and CDR2 sequences are SEHNR and FQNEAQ (reference sequence). Trimming left V 4 bases short and J 0 bases short, with 9 bases between. The CDR3 extends over 14 amino acids. CDR3 loop: CASSSIGVNTEAFF. The DNA for the CDR3 is TGTGCCAGCAGCTCCATCGGGGTGAACACTGAAGCTTTCTTT.

The chain employs TRBV2 and TRBJ1-6; tentative D call: TRBD1 (5 bases). This CDR3 is built from 14 residues. Trimming took 6 bases from V and 8 from J, leaving 14 bases between them. The germline gives CDR1 SNHLY, CDR2 FYNNEI. The CDR3 region is CASSINWGDSPLHF. CDR3 nucleotides: TGTGCCAGCAGCATTAATTGGGGGGATTCACCCCTCCACTTT.

V usage is TRBV28 and J usage is TRBJ1-4; TRBD1 matches at 7 bases. V was pared by 3 bases and J by 6 bases, with 4 bases of the junction left unmatched. The CDR3 covers 14 residues. Germline CDR1 reads MDHEN; CDR2 reads SYDVKM. CDR3 protein: CASSFATGYEKLFF. In nucleotides, the CDR3 is TGTGCCAGCAGTTTCGCGACAGGGTATGAAAAACTGTTTTTT.

The chain links TRBV14 to TRBJ2-1; D unresolved. With 3 bases removed from V and 10 bases from J, the gap between germline ends came to 10 bases. The germline CDR1 and CDR2 sequences are SGHDN and FVKESK. The CDR3 spans 12 residues. CDR3 bases: TGTGCCAGCAGCCAGGTTGGGCAGGAGCAGTTCTTC. This translates into CASSQVGQEQFF.

This clone has a single count. The chain carries TRBV19 and TRBJ1-1; 7 nucleotides align to TRBD1. CDR1 and CDR2 from the germline V gene are LNHDA and SQIVND (reference sequence). The CDR3 has 16 amino acids. The ends lost 6 bases at V and 4 bases at J; junction bases unmatched: 14. The CDR3 coding sequence is TGTGCCAGTAGGAGGACAGAGGGGGCCACAGGCACTGAAGCTTTCTTT. Amino acids: CASRRTEGATGTEAFF.

This chain uses TRBV7-2 with TRBJ1-2; tentatively, D is TRBD1 (6 bases). Germline lookup yields CDR1 SGHTA and CDR2 FQGNSA. The ends were cut back, 5 bases at V and 0 bases at J, with 10 bases in the middle. The CDR3 contains 14 residues. This CDR3 reads CASSPDRTNYGYTF. The CDR3 DNA follows: TGTGCCAGCAGCCCCGACAGGACTAACTATGGCTACACCTTC.

This clone was observed once. This sequence joins TRBV10-2 and TRBJ2-1, with 9 nucleotides matching TRBD2. The CDR3 totals 17 residues. V gave up 4 bases and J gave up 7 bases; unmatched junction bases: 14. CDR1 is WSHSY, CDR2 SAAADI, per germline. CDR3 sequence (DNA): TGCGCCAGCAGTGGCCCGAGGGCGGGAGGGAAGGAAAATGAGCAGTTCTTC. Amino acid sequence: CASSGPRAGGKENEQFF.

The genes are TRBV28 and TRBJ2-7; 7 bases are shared with TRBD1. The CDR3 has 14 residues. With 6 bases clipped from V and 3 bases from J, the junction kept 8 bases outside the gene matches. Germline V gene data show CDR1 as MDHEN and CDR2 as SYDVKM. The CDR3, as DNA: TGTGCCAGCAGAGAACAGGGGCGAATCTACGAGCAGTACTTC. Translating gives CASREQGRIYEQYF.

V is TRBV7-2 and J is TRBJ2-5, with 8 bases aligning to TRBD1. CDR1 SGHTA and CDR2 FQGNSA come from the germline V gene. V trimming: 6 bases; J trimming: 1 base; junction bases outside the gene matches: 10. The CDR3 covers 16 residues. The CDR3: CASSRTGFQRQETQYF. CDR3 bases: TGTGCCAGCAGTCGGACAGGGTTTCAACGCCAAGAGACCCAGTACTTC.

The chain combines TRBV5-1 with TRBJ2-5, with 9 positions matching TRBD2. The germline V gene has CDR1 SGHRS and CDR2 YFSETQ. The CDR3 length is 15 residues. Trimming cost V 2 bases and J 1 base; bases outside gene matches: 3. The CDR3 protein is CASSFGSGSQETQYF. CDR3 coding DNA: TGCGCCAGCAGCTTTGGTAGCGGGAGCCAAGAGACCCAGTACTTC.

The V and J genes are TRBV28 and TRBJ1-2; 8 bases line up with TRBD1. Unmatched junction bases numbered 6, after V lost 8 bases and J lost 4 bases. CDR3 length: 13 residues. Germline V gene data show CDR1 as MDHEN and CDR2 as SYDVKM. This chain's CDR3 is CASSGQVPYGYTF. CDR3 in DNA: TGTGCCAGCTCGGGACAGGTCCCCTATGGCTACACCTTC.

The rearrangement links TRBV10-3 to TRBJ1-2; TRBD1 might be the D (5 bases). The CDR3 covers 13 residues. The germline V gene encodes CDR1 ENHRY and CDR2 SYGVKD. Trimming left V 6 bases short and J 7 bases short, with 15 bases between. The CDR3 DNA is TGTGCCATCAGCGAAACCCCCAGGGTTGGCTACACCTTC. Its translation: CAISETPRVGYTF.

The chain couples TRBV11-2 to TRBJ2-1; TRBD2 matches 10 bases. Germline assignment: CDR1 SGHAT and CDR2 FQNNGV. After removal of 4 bases from V and 4 bases from J, the junction contained 7 bases not matched to a gene. The length of the CDR3 is 16 residues. CDR3 nucleotides: TGTGCCAGCAGCTCCGGACTAGCGGTTTCTTACAATGAGCAGTTCTTC. Its translation: CASSSGLAVSYNEQFF.